Sequencing of this TCR beta chain was carried out in a study of cytomegalovirus exposure and HLA in healthy donors. General study results and limits: There were fewer than 200 TCR beta chains listed as cytomegalovirus-associated.

For this clone: The antigen remains unidentified.

Trimming removed 0 bases from V and 8 bases from J, with 14 bases in between. The CDR3 spans 15 residues. CDR1 SGHRS and CDR2 YFSETQ come from the germline V gene. Some clones are missing from TCRdb's copy, which holds only in-frame ones; the method was immunoSEQ multiplex PCR. The sample yields roughly 140,000 clones, about 89% seen once. The genes are TRBV5-1 and TRBJ1-4, with D uncertain. Sequencing used PBMCs. The clonotype comes from a man between 18 and 35 years old in good health and CMV-seronegative. CDR3 amino acids: CASSLGWQEGEKLFF. The CDR3 DNA reads as TGCGCCAGCAGCTTGGGCTGGCAGGAGGGCGAAAAACTGTTTTTT.